The entry below describes one T cell receptor (beta chain). Its target is unknown. The entry originates in a study of cytomegalovirus exposure and HLA in healthy donors. Study-wide results and limits: V- and J-gene trimming in TCR beta was tied to a missense DCLRE1C variant by an analysis performed later.

The study ran its PCR with 60 Vbeta and 13 Jbeta primers. The data were produced by immunoSEQ multiplex PCR, yet TCRdb's version contains in-frame clones alone and is incomplete. The top ten hold roughly 7.6% of the sample, which has some 150,000 clones, 65% to 85% seen once. Although they were nominally healthy when sampled, donors likely had unrecorded immune exposures. Trimming cost V 1 base and J 6 bases; bases outside gene matches: 11. This CDR3 region has 16 residues. The germline V gene encodes CDR1 LGHNA and CDR2 YNFKEQ. The sample taken for sequencing was PBMCs. This clonotype was sampled from a woman aged 25 to 39 in good health and CMV-seropositive. The chain recombines TRBV4-2 with TRBJ2-7; 8 nucleotides align to TRBD1. CDR3 residues: CASSQGASGGRFEQYF. The CDR3 DNA sequence: TGTGCCAGCAGCCAAGGTGCCTCAGGGGGCCGATTCGAGCAGTACTTC.